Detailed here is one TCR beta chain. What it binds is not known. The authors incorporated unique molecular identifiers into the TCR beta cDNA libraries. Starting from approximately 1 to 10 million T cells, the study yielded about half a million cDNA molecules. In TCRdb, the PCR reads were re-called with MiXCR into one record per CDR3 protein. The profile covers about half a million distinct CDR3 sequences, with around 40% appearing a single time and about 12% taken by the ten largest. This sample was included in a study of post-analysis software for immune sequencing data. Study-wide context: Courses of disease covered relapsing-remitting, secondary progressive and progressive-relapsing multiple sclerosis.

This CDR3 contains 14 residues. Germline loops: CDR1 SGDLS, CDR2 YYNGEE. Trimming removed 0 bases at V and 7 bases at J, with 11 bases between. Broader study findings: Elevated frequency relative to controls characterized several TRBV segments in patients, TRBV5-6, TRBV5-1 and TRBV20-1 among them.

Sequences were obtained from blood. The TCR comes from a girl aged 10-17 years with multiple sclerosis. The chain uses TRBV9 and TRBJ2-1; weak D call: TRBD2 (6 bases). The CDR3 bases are TGTGCCAGCAGCGTAGGCTTAGCGGAAAATGAGCAGTTCTTC. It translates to CASSVGLAENEQFF. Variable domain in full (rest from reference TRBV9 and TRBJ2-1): DSGVTQTPKHLITATGQRVTLRCSPRSGDLSVYWYQQSLDQGLQFLIQYYNGEERAKGNILERFSAQQFPDLHSELNLSSLELGDSALYFCASSVGLAENEQFFGPGTRLTVL.